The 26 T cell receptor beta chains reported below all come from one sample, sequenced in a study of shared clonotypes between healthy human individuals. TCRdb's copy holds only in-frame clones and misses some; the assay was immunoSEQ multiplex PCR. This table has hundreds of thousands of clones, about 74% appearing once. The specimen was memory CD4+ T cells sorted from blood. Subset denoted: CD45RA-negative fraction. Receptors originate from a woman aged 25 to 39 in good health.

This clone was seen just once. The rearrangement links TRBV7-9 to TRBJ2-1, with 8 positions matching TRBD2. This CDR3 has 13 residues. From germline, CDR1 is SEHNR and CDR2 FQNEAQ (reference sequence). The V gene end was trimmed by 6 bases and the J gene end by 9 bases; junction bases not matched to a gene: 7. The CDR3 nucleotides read TGTGCCAGCAGAACGGGACTAGTCGGTGAGCAGTTCTTC. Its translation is CASRTGLVGEQFF.

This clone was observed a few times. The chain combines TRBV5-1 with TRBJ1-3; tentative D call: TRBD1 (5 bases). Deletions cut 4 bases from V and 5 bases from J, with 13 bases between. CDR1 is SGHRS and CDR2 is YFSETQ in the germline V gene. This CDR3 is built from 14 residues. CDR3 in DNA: TGCGCCAGCAGCCCCGGGACGGACAGAAACACCATATATTTT. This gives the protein CASSPGTDRNTIYF.

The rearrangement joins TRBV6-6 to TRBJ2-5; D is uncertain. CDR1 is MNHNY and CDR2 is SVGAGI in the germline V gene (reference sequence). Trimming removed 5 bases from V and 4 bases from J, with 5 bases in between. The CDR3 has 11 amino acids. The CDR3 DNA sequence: TGTGCCAGCAGTCCCTCAGAGACCCAGTACTTC. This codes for CASSPSETQYF.

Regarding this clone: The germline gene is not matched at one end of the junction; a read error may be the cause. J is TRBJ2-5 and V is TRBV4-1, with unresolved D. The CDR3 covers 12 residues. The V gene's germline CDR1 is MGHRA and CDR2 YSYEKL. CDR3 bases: TGCACCAGCAGGCTTTACCAAGAGACCCAGTACTTC. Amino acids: CTSRLYQETQYF.

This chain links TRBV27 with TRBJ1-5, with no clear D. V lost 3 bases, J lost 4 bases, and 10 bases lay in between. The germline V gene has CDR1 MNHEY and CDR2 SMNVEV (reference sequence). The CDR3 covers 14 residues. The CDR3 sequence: CASSLVLGNQPQHF. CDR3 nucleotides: TGTGCCAGCAGTTTGGTATTGGGGAATCAGCCCCAGCATTTT.

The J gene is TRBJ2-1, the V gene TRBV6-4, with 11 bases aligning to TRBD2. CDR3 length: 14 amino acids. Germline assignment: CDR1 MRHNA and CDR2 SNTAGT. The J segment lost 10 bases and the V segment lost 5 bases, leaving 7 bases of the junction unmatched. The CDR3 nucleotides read TGTGCCAGCAGTCCAACGGGACTAGCGGAAGAGCAGTTCTTC. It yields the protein CASSPTGLAEEQFF.

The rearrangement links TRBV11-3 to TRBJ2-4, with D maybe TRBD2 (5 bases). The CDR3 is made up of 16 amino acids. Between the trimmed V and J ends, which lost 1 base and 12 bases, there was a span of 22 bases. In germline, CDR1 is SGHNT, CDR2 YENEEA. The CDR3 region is CASSLGSLGEGSTQYF. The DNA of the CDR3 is TGTGCCAGCAGCTTAGGTAGTCTGGGCGAGGGATCTACTCAGTACTTC.

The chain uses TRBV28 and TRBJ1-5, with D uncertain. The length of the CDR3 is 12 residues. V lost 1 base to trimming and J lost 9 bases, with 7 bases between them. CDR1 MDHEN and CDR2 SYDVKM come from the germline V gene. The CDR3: CASSLLLGPQHF. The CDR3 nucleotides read TGTGCCAGCAGTTTATTATTAGGGCCCCAGCATTTT.

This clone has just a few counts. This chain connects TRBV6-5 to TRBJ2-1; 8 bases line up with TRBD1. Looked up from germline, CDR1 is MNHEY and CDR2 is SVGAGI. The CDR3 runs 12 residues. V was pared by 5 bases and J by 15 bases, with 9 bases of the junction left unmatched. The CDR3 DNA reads TGTGCCAGCAGTGCCATGGACAGGGTGTGGTTCTTC. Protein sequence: CASSAMDRVWFF.

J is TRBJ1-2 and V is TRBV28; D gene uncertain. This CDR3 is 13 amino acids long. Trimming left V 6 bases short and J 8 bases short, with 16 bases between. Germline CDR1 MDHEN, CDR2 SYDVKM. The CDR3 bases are TGTGCCAGCAGGGACCCCGGCGCCTGGGGCTACACCTTC. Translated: CASRDPGAWGYTF.

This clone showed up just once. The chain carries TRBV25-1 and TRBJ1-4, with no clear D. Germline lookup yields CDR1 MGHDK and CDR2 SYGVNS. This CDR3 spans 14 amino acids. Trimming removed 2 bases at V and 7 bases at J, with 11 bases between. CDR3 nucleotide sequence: TGTGCCAGCAGTGAAACCGATGGAAGTGAAAAACTGTTTTTT. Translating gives CASSETDGSEKLFF.

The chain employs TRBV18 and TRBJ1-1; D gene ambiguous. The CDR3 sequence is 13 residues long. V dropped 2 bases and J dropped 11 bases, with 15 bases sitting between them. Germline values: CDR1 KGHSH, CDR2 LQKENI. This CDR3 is CASSPLDPAEAFF. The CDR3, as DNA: TGTGCCAGCTCACCATTGGACCCGGCGGAGGCTTTCTTT.

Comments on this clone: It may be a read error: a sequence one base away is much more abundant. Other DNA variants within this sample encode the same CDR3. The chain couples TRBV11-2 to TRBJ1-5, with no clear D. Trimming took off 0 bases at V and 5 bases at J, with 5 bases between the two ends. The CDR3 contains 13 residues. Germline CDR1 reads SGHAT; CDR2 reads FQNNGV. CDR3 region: CASSLDRDQPQHF. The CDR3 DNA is TGTGCCAGCAGCTTAGATCGGGATCAGCCCCAGCATTTT.

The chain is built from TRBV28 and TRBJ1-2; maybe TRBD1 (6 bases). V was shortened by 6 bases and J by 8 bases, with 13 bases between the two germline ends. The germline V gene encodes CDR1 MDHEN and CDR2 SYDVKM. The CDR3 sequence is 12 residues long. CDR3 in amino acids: CASSPGGGGYTF. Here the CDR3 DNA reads TGTGCCAGCAGCCCGGGGGGGGGCGGCTACACCTTC.

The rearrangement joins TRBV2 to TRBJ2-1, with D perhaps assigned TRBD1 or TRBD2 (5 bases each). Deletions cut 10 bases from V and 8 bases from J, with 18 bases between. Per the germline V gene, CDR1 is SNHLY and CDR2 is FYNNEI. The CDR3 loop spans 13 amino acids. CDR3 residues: CATSSGTTYEQFF. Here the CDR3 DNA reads TGTGCCACCTCCTCCGGGACCACCTATGAGCAGTTCTTC.

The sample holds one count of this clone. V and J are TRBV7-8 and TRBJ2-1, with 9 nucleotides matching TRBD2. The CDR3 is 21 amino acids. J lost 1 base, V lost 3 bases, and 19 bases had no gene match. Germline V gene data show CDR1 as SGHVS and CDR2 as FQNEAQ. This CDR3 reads CASSFIQRSSGSFGSYNEQFF. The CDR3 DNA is TGTGCCAGCAGCTTCATACAGAGAAGTAGCGGGAGCTTTGGATCCTACAATGAGCAGTTCTTC.

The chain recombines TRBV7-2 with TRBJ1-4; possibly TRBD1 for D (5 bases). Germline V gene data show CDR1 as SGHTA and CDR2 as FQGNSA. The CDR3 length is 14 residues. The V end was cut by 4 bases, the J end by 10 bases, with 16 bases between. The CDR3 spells CASSSNQGSGKLFF. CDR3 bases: TGTGCCAGCAGCTCTAACCAGGGTAGCGGAAAACTGTTTTTT.

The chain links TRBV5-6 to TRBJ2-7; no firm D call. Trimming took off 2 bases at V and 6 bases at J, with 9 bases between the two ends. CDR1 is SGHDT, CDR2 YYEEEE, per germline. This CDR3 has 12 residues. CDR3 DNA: TGTGCCAGCAGCTTCCTGAGAAGCGAGCAGTACTTC. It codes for CASSFLRSEQYF. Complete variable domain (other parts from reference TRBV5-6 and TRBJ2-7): DAGVTQSPTHLIKTRGQQVTLRCSPKSGHDTVSWYQQALGQGPQFIFQYYEEEERQRGNFPDRFSGHQFPNYSSELNVNALLLGDSALYLCASSFLRSEQYFGPGTRLTVT.

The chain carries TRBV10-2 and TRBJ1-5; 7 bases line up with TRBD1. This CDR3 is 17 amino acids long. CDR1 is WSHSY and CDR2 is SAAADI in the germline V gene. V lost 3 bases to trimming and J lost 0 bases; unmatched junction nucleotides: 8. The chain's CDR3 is CASSEGRGIRSNQPQHF. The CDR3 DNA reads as TGCGCCAGCAGTGAAGGCAGGGGGATTCGTAGCAATCAGCCCCAGCATTTT.

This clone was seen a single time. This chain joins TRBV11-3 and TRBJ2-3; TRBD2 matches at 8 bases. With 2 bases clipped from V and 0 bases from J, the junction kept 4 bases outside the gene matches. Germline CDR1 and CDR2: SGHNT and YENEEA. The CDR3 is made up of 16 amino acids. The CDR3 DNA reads TGTGCCAGCAGCTTAACTAGCGGCCCTAGCACAGATACGCAGTATTTT. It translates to CASSLTSGPSTDTQYF.

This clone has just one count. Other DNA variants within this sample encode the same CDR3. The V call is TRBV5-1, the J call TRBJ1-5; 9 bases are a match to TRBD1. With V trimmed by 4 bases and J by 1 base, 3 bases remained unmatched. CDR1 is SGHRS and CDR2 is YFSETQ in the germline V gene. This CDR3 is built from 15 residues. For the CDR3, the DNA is TGCGCCAGCAGCCGGACAGGGGACAGCAATCAGCCCCAGCATTTT. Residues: CASSRTGDSNQPQHF.

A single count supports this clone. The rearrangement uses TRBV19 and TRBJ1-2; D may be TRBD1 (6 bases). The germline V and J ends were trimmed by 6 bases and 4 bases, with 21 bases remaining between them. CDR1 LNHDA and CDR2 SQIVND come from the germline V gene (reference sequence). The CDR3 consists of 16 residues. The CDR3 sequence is CASRSLSGGPFYGYTF. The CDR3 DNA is TGTGCCAGTAGATCCTTATCCGGGGGCCCATTCTATGGCTACACCTTC.

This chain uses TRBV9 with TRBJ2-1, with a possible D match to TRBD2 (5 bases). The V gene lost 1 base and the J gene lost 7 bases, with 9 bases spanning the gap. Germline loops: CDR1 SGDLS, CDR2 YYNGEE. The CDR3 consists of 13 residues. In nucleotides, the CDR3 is TGTGCCAGCAGCGTAATCCCGGGGAATGAGCAGTTCTTC. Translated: CASSVIPGNEQFF.

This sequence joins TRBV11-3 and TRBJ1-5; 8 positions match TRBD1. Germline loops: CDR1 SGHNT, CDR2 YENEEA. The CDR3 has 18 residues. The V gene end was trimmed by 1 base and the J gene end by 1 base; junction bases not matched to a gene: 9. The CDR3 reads CASSLGTGPPVSNQPQHF. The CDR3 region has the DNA TGTGCCAGCAGCTTAGGGACAGGGCCTCCTGTGAGCAATCAGCCCCAGCATTTT.

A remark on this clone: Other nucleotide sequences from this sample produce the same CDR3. In DNA form, the CDR3 reads TGCGCCAGCAGCTTGGGGGCACCTGCAACTAATGAAAAACTGTTTTTT. It yields the protein CASSLGAPATNEKLFF. This chain uses TRBV5-1 with TRBJ1-4; no clear D. This CDR3 spans 16 amino acids. Looked up from germline, CDR1 is SGHRS and CDR2 is YFSETQ. Trimming removed 0 bases from V and 0 bases from J, with 9 bases in between.

The CDR3 DNA follows: TGCGCCAGCACCTCCAGGGCTGGGACAGATACGCAGTATTTT. Translated, it gives CASTSRAGTDTQYF. V and J are TRBV5-1 and TRBJ2-3; D may be TRBD1 (5 bases). The CDR3 length is 14 residues. The germline V gene has CDR1 SGHRS and CDR2 YFSETQ. Between the trimmed V and J ends, which lost 6 bases and 3 bases, there was a span of 14 bases. The whole variable domain, remainder taken from reference TRBV5-1 and TRBJ2-3, is KAGVTQTPRYLIKTRGQQVTLSCSPISGHRSVSWYQQTPGQGLQFLFEYFSETQRNKGNFPGRFSGRQFSNSRSEMNVSTLELGDSALYLCASTSRAGTDTQYFGPGTRLTVL.